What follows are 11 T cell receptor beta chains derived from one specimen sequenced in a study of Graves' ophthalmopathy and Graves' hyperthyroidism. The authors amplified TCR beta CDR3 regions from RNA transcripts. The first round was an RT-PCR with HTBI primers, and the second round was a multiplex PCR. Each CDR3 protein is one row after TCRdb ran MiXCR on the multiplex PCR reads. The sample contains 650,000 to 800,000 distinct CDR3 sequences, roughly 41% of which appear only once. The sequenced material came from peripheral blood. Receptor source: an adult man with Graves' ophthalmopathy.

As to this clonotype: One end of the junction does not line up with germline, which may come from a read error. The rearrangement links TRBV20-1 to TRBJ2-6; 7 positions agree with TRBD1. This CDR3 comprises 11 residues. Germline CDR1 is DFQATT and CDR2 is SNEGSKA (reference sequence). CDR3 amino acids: CSARQGNTEAF. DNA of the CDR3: TGCAGTGCTCGACAGGGTAACACTGAAGCTTTC.

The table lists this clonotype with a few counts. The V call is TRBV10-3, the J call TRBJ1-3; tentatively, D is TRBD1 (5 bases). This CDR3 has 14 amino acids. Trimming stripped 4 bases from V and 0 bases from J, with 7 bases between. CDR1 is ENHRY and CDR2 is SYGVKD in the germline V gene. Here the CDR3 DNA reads TGTGCCATCAGTGGCGACAGCTCTGGAAACACCATATATTTT. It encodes CAISGDSSGNTIYF.

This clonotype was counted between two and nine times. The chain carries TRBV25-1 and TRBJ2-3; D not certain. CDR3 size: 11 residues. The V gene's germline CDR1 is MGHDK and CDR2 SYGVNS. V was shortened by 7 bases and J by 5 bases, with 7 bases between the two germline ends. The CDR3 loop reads CASIWGDTQYF. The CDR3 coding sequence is TGTGCCAGCATATGGGGAGATACGCAGTATTTT.

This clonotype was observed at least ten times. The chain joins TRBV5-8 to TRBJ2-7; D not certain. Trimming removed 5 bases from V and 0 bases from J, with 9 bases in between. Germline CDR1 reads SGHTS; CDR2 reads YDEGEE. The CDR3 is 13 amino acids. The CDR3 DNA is TGTGCCAGCAGAAACGACACCTCCTACGAGCAGTACTTC. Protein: CASRNDTSYEQYF.

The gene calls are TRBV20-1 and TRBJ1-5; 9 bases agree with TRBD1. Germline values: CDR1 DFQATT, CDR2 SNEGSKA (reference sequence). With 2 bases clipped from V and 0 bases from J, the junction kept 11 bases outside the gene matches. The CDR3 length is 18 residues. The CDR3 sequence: CSARPTGTGLYSNQPQHF. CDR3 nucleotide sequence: TGCAGTGCTAGACCGACCGGGACAGGGCTCTATAGCAATCAGCCCCAGCATTTT.

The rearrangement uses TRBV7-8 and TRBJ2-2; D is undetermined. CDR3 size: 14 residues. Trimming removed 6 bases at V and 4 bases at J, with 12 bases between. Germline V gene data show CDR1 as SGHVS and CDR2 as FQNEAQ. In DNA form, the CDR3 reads TGTGCCAGCAGTTCTTGGACGTTCACCGGGGAGCTGTTTTTT. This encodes CASSSWTFTGELFF.

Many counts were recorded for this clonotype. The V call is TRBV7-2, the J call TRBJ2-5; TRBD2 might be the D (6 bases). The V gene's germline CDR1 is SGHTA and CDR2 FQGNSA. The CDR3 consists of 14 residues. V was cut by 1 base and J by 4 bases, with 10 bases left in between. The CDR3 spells CASSLVGGTETQYF. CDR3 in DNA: TGTGCCAGCAGCTTAGTTGGGGGGACAGAGACCCAGTACTTC.

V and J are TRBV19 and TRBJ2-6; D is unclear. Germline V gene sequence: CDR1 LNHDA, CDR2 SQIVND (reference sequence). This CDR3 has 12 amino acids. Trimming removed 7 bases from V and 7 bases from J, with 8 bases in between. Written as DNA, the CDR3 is TGTGCCAGTATTTTGAGAGCCAACGTCCTGACTTTC. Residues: CASILRANVLTF. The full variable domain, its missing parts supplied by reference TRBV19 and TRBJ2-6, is DGGITQSPKYLFRKEGQNVTLSCEQNLNHDAMYWYRQDPGQGLRLIYYSQIVNDFQKGDIAEGYSVSREKKESFPLTVTSAQKNPTAFYLCASILRANVLTFGAGSRLTVL.

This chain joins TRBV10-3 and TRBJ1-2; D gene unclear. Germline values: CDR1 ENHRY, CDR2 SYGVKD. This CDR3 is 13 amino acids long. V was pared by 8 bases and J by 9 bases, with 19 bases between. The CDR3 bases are TGTGCCATCGCACCGGGAGAAGATGGTAGCTACACCTTC. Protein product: CAIAPGEDGSYTF.

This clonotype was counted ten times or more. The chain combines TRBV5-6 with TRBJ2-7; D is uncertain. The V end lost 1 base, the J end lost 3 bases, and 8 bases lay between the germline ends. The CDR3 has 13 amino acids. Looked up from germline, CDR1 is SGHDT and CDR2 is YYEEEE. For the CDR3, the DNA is TGTGCCAGCAGCTTGCCGGCAGGCTACGAGCAGTACTTC. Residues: CASSLPAGYEQYF. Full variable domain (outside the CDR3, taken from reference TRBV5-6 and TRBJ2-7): DAGVTQSPTHLIKTRGQQVTLRCSPKSGHDTVSWYQQALGQGPQFIFQYYEEEERQRGNFPDRFSGHQFPNYSSELNVNALLLGDSALYLCASSLPAGYEQYFGPGTRLTVT.

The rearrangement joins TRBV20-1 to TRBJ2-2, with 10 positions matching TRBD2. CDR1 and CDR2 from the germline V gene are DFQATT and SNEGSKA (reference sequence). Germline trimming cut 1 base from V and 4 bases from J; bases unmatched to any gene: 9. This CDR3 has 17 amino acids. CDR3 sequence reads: CSARGVLAGEGTGELFF. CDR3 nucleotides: TGCAGTGCTAGAGGGGTCCTAGCGGGAGAGGGCACCGGGGAGCTGTTTTTT.